Listed below are T cell receptor beta chains from one sample, sequenced in a study of shared clonotypes between healthy human individuals. Some clones are missing from TCRdb's copy, which holds only in-frame ones; the method was immunoSEQ multiplex PCR. The table lists approximately 1.9 million clones, 90% to 95% of them singletons, with 1.5% to 2% in the top ten. Sequencing was performed on naive CD8+ T cells from PBMCs. The origin of the receptors is a man between 18 and 29 years old in good health. Some clones in this sample may be carry-over from other donors' samples. Each CDR3 is given with its conserved first and last residue. A D gene is named only where the DNA matches it firmly.

TRBV11-2	TRBJ2-2	.	TGTGCCAGCAGCTTAGCTGGTGCCAACACCGGGGAGCTGTTTTTT	CASSLAGANTGELFF
TRBV6-1	TRBJ2-7	TRBD2	TGTGCCAGCAGTCTGGGACTAGCGGCCTACGAGCAGTACTTC	CASSLGLAAYEQYF
TRBV27	TRBJ2-7	.	TGTGCCAGCAGTTCGGGGCGGGATAGCTCCTACGAGCAGTACTTC	CASSSGRDSSYEQYF
TRBV4-1	TRBJ2-1	TRBD2	TGCGCCAGCAGCCAAGATCCGGGGAGGACTAGCGGGACTGGCAATGAGCAGTTCTTC	CASSQDPGRTSGTGNEQFF
TRBV13	TRBJ2-1	.	TGTGCCAGCAGCACTATAGGACGAGGATACAATGAGCAGTTCTTC	CASSTIGRGYNEQFF
TRBV9	TRBJ2-1	TRBD2	TGTGCCAGCAGCGACCCCTTAGCGGGAGGCTACAATGAGCAGTTCTTC	CASSDPLAGGYNEQFF
TRBV11-2	TRBJ2-2	.	TGTGCCAGCAGCTTAGACCCCGCGTCGGCAGGGAGGACCGGGGAGCTGTTTTTT	CASSLDPASAGRTGELFF
TRBV7-8	TRBJ2-4	.	TGTGCCAGCAGCTTACGGAGAGGGGGGGAGACAAACATTCAGTACTTC	CASSLRRGGETNIQYF
TRBV16	TRBJ2-5	.	TGTGCCAGCAGCCAAATTAGGGACCAAGAGACCCAGTACTTC	CASSQIRDQETQYF
TRBV6-6	TRBJ1-2	.	TGTGCCAGCAGACCGATACAGGGACCTGACTATGGCTACACCTTC	CASRPIQGPDYGYTF
TRBV27	TRBJ2-7	.	TGTGCCAGCAGTTTCCGGGACCGTACCTACGAGCAGTACTTC	CASSFRDRTYEQYF
TRBV18	TRBJ2-5	.	TGTGCCAGCTCACCCGACGAGGGGCGCCCGGGACAAGAGACCCAGTACTTC	CASSPDEGRPGQETQYF
TRBV11-2	TRBJ2-7	.	TGTGCCAGCAGCTTAGGGTCTTACGAGCAGTACTTC	CASSLGSYEQYF